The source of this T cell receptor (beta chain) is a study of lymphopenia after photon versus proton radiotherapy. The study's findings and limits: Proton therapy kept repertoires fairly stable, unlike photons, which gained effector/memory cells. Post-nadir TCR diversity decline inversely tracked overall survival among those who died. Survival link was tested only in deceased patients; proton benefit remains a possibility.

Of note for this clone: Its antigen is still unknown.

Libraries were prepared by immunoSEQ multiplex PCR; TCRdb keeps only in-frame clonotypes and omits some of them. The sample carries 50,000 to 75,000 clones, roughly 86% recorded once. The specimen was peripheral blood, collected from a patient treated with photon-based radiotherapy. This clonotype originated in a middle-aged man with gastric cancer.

The DNA of the CDR3 is TGTGCCAGCAGTTTAGAGCCGGGCCCCAAAGATGGCTACACCTTC. Encoded protein: CASSLEPGPKDGYTF. V is TRBV27 and J is TRBJ1-2; D unclear. Germline-derived CDR1 and CDR2 are MNHEY and SMNVEV (reference sequence). Between the trimmed V and J ends, which lost 2 bases and 6 bases, there was a span of 16 bases. This CDR3 has 15 residues.